This T cell receptor (beta chain) was recorded in a study of blood T cell repertoires in COVID-19. At the level of the study: Acute and convalescent COVID-19 samples came from the United States, Italy and Spain. PBMCs, B-cell-depleted T cells, or T cells provided the cDNA or gDNA that made up the material.

The authors' processing: Amplification of reference gene primers was used by the study to estimate nucleated cell counts. Clones were sequenced by immunoSEQ multiplex PCR, and TCRdb holds only the in-frame ones, with some missing. Clone size and the V and J calls come from that table; the DNA yielded D and trimming. The sample lists tens of thousands of clones, approximately 80% occurring once. Trimming took 5 bases from V and 3 from J; bases not matched to a gene: 3. The V gene's germline CDR1 is SEHNR and CDR2 FQNEAQ (reference sequence). This CDR3 contains 14 residues. What was sequenced was peripheral blood. The clonotype was recovered from a human donor in a cohort sampled during active COVID-19. The chain employs TRBV7-9 and TRBJ1-2; 10 positions match TRBD1. CDR3 loop: CASSPGTGDYGYTF. The CDR3 DNA follows: TGTGCCAGCAGCCCTGGGACAGGGGACTATGGCTACACCTTC.